A single T cell receptor beta chain is shown here with its context. This sample was taken from a study of blood T cell repertoires in COVID-19. Overall study: Spain, Italy and the United States supplied samples that represented acute and convalescent COVID-19. T cells, B-cell-depleted T cells, or PBMCs supplied cDNA or gDNA.

Per germline, CDR1 SGDLS and CDR2 YYNGEE. Trimming at V came to 4 bases and at J to 4 bases, leaving 10 bases not matched to a gene. This CDR3 region has 16 residues. One Seattle source followed patients from active infection through their disease course. Per the original data handling: Reference gene primer amplification gave nucleated cell count estimates. The protocol was immunoSEQ multiplex PCR, while the TCRdb copy is restricted to in-frame clones and leaves out a portion. V and J calls and clone size come straight from that table; D and trimming were deduced from the DNA. The sample lists 300,000 to 400,000 clones; almost 90% were seen once.

Material for sequencing was peripheral blood. The chain carries TRBV9 and TRBJ2-7; 11 positions agree with TRBD1. The TCR was taken from a woman between 70 and 85 years old with COVID-19, enrolled during active disease. CDR3 sequence: CASSSSPGQGVYEQYF. For the CDR3, the DNA is TGTGCCAGCAGCTCGTCCCCGGGACAGGGGGTATACGAGCAGTACTTC. The whole variable domain, filled in from reference TRBV9 and TRBJ2-7, reads DSGVTQTPKHLITATGQRVTLRCSPRSGDLSVYWYQQSLDQGLQFLIQYYNGEERAKGNILERFSAQQFPDLHSELNLSSLELGDSALYFCASSSSPGQGVYEQYFGPGTRLTVT.